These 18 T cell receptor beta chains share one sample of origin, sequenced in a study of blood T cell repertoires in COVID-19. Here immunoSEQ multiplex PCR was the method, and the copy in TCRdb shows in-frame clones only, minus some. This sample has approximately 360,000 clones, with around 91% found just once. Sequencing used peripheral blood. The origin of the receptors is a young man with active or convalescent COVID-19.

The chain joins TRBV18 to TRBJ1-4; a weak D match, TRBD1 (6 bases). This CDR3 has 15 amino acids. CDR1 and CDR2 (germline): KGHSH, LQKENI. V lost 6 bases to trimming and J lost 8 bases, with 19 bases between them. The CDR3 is CASSGQSGGREKLFF. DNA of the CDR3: TGTGCCAGCTCCGGACAGTCGGGCGGACGCGAAAAACTGTTTTTT.

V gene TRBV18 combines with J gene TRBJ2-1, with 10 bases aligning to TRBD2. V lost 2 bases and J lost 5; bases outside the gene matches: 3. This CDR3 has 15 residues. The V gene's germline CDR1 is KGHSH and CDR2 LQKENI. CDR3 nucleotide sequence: TGTGCCAGCTCACCAAGCACTAGCGGGGACAATGAGCAGTTCTTC. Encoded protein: CASSPSTSGDNEQFF. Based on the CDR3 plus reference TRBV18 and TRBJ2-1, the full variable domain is NAGVMQNPRHLVRRRGQEARLRCSPMKGHSHVYWYRQLPEEGLKFMVYLQKENIIDESGMPKERFSAEFPKEGPSILRIQQVVRGDSAAYFCASSPSTSGDNEQFFGPGTRLTVL.

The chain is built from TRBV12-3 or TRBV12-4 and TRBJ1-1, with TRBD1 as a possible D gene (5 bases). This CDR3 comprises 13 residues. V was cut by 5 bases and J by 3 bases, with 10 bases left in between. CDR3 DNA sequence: TGTGCCAGCAGTCAACAGGATGACACTGAAGCTTTCTTT. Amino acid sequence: CASSQQDDTEAFF.

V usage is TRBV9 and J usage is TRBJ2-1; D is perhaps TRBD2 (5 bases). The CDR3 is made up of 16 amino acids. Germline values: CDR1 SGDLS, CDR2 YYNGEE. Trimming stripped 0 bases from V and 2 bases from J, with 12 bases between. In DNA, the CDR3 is TGTGCCAGCAGCGTAGAAGGGAGCGCTGCCTACAATGAGCAGTTCTTC. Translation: CASSVEGSAAYNEQFF.

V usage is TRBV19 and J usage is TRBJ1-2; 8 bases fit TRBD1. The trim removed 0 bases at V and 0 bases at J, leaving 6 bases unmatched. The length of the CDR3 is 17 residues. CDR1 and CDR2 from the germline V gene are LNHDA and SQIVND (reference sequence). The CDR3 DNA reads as TGTGCCAGTAGTATAGATCGCCCAGGGGGCTCTAACTATGGCTACACCTTC. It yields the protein CASSIDRPGGSNYGYTF.

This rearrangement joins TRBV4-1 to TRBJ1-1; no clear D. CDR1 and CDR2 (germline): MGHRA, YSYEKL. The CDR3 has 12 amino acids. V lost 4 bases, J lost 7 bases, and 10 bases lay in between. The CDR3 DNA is TGCGCCAGCAGCCGAGTAAACGATGAAGCTTTCTTT. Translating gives CASSRVNDEAFF.

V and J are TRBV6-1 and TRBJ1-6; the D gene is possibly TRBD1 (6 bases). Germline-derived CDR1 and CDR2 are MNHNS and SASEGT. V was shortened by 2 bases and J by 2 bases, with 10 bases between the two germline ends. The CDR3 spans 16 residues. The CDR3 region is CASSETGFPYNSPLHF. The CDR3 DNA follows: TGTGCCAGCAGTGAAACAGGGTTCCCCTATAATTCACCCCTCCACTTT.

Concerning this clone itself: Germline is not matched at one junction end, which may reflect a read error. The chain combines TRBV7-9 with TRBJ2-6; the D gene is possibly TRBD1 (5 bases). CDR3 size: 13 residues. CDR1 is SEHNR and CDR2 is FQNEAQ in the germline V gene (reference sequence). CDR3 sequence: CASSGSGANVLTF. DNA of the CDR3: TGTGCCAGCAGTGGGTCTGGGGCCAACGTGCTGACTTTC.

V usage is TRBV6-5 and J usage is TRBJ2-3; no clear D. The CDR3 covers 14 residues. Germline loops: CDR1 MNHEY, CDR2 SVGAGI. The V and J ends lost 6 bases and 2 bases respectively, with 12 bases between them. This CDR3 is CASRGPFPTDTQYF. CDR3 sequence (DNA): TGTGCCAGCAGGGGCCCATTCCCCACAGATACGCAGTATTTT.

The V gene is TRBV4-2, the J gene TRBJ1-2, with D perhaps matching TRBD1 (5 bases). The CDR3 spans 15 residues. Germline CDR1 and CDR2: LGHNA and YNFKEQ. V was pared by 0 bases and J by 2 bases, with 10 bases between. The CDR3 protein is CASSQERPGNYGYTF. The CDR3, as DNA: TGTGCCAGCAGCCAAGAACGACCAGGGAACTATGGCTACACCTTC.

CDR3 region: CASTKGVSGSQTQYF. The CDR3 region has the DNA TGTGCCAGCACCAAGGGGGTTTCAGGATCCCAGACCCAGTACTTC. This sequence joins TRBV3-1 (or the pseudogene TRBV3-2) and TRBJ2-5, with D maybe TRBD1 (6 bases). With 7 bases removed from V and 6 bases from J, the gap between germline ends came to 21 bases. This CDR3 comprises 15 residues. Germline V gene sequence: CDR1 LGHDT, CDR2 YNNKEL (reference sequence).

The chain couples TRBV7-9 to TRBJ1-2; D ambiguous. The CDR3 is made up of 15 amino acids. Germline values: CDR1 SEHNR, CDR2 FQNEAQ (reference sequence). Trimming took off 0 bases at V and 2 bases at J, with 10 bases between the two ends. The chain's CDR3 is CASSLAQDLNYGYTF. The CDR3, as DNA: TGTGCCAGCAGCTTAGCGCAGGATTTGAACTATGGCTACACCTTC.

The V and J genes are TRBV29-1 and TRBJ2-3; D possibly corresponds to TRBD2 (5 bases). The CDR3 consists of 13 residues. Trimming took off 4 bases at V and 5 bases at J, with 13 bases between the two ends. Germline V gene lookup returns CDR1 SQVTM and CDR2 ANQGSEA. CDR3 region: CSVVPYGEDTQYF. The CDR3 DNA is TGCAGCGTTGTACCCTACGGGGAAGATACGCAGTATTTT.

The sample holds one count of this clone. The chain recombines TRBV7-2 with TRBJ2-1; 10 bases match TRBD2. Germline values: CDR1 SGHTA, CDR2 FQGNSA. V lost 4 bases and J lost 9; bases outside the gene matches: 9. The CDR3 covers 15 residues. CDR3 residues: CASSYGERGGGEQFF. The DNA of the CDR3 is TGTGCCAGCAGCTACGGGGAGCGGGGGGGAGGTGAGCAGTTCTTC.

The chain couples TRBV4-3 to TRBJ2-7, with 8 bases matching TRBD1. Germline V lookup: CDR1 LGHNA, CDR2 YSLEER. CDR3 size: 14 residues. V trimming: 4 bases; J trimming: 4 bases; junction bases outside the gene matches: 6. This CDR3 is CASSPSDRVYEQYF. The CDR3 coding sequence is TGCGCCAGCAGCCCTTCGGACAGGGTTTACGAGCAGTACTTC.

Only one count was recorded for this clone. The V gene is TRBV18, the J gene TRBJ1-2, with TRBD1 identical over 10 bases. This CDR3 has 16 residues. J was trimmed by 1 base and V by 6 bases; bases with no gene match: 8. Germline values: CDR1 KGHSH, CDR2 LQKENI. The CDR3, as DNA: TGTGCCAGCTCCCGGGACAGGGGTTTCGGTAACTATGGCTACACCTTC. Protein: CASSRDRGFGNYGYTF.

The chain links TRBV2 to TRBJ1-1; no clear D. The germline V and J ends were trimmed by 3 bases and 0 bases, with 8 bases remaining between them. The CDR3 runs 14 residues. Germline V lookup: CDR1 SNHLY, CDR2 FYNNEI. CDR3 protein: CASSEYLMNTEAFF. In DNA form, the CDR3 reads TGTGCCAGCAGTGAGTATCTTATGAACACTGAAGCTTTCTTT.

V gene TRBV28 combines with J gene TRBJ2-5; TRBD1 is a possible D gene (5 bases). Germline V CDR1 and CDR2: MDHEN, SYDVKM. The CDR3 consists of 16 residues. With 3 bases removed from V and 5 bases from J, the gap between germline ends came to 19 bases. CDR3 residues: CASSFSGRAVAETQYF. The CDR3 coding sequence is TGTGCCAGCAGTTTTTCTGGCAGGGCTGTCGCGGAGACCCAGTACTTC.